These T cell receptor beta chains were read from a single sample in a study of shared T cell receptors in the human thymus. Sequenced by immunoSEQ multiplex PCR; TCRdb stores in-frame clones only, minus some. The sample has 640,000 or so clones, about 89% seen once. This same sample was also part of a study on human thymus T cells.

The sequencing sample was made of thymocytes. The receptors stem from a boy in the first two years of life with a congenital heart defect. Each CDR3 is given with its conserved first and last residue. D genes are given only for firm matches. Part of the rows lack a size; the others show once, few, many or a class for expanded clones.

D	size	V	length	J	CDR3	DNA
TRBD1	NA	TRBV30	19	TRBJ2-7	CAWSRPQIDGTGDTYEQYF	TGTGCCTGGAGTCGCCCACAAATAGACGGGACAGGGGATACCTACGAGCAGTACTTC
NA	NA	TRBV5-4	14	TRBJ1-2	CASSLRGTNYGYTF	TGTGCCAGCAGCCTCCGGGGGACTAACTATGGCTACACCTTC
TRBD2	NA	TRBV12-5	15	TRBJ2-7	CASGSREAPTYEQYF	TGTGCTAGTGGTAGCCGGGAGGCACCGACCTACGAGCAGTACTTC
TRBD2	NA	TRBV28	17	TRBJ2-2	CASSPPSGRGRTGELFF	TGTGCCAGCAGTCCCCCTAGCGGGAGGGGTCGCACCGGGGAGCTGTTTTTT
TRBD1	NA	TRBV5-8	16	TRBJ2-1	CASSYRTGQGLNEQFF	TGTGCCAGCAGCTATCGAACGGGACAGGGATTAAATGAGCAGTTCTTC
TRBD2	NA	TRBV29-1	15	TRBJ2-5	CSVGVLRGTQETQYF	TGCAGCGTTGGCGTCTTGCGGGGGACCCAAGAGACCCAGTACTTC
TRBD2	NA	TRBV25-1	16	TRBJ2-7	CASSEGGEREEYEQYF	TGTGCCAGCAGTGAAGGCGGGGAGCGGGAGGAGTACGAGCAGTACTTC
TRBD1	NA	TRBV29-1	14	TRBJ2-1	CSASGQGCYNEQFF	TGCAGCGCTTCCGGACAGGGATGCTACAATGAGCAGTTCTTC
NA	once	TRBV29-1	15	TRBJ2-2	CSAGTAAFNTGELFF	TGCAGTGCCGGGACTGCCGCTTTCAACACCGGGGAGCTGTTTTTT
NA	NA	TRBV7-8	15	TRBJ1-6	CASSLVFRVDSPLHF	TGTGCCAGCAGCTTAGTCTTTCGGGTGGATTCACCCCTCCACTTT
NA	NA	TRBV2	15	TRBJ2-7	CASSNVADVSYEQYF	TGTGCCAGCAGTAATGTAGCGGACGTATCCTACGAGCAGTACTTC
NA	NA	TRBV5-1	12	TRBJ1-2	CASSLGLYGYTF	TGCGCCAGCAGCCTGGGGCTTTATGGCTACACCTTC
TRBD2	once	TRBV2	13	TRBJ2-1	CASTGSGRDEQFF	TGTGCCAGCACCGGAAGCGGGAGAGATGAGCAGTTCTTC
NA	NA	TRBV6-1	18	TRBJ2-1	CASSEGGSGGVLGNEQFF	TGTGCCAGCAGTGAAGGTGGTTCGGGCGGGGTTCTTGGGAATGAGCAGTTCTTC
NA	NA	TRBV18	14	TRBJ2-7	CASSPLARSYEQYF	TGTGCCAGCTCACCACTTGCCAGATCCTACGAGCAGTACTTC
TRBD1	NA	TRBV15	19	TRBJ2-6	CATSRATGQSVSGANVLTF	TGTGCCACCAGCAGAGCTACGGGACAGTCCGTCTCTGGGGCCAACGTCCTGACTTTC
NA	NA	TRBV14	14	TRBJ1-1	CASSQVSLPFEAFF	TGTGCCAGCAGCCAAGTATCCCTCCCGTTTGAAGCTTTCTTT
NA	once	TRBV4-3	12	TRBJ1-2	CASSQDKRDYTF	TGCGCCAGCAGCCAAGATAAAAGAGACTACACCTTC
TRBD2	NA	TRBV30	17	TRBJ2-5	CAWSVGLAGPPKKTQYF	TGTGCCTGGAGCGTAGGACTAGCGGGACCCCCCAAGAAGACCCAGTACTTC
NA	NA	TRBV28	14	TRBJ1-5	CASSHRTGNQPQHF	TGTGCCAGCAGCCATCGGACAGGCAATCAGCCCCAGCATTTT
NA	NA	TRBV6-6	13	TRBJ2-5	CASTHKYQETQYF	TGTGCCAGCACCCACAAGTACCAAGAGACCCAGTACTTC
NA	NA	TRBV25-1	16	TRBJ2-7	CASSAGRQPGLYEQYF	TGTGCCAGCAGTGCCGGACGACAGCCTGGGCTCTACGAGCAGTACTTC
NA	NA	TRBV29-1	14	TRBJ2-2	CSVEDSQYTGELFF	TGCAGCGTTGAAGATTCCCAATACACCGGGGAGCTGTTTTTT
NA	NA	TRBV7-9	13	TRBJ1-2	CASSLFQGYGYTF	TGTGCCAGCAGCTTATTTCAGGGTTACGGCTACACCTTC
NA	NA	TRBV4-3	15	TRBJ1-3	CASSQGKRSGNTIYF	TGCGCCAGCAGCCAAGGGAAGAGGTCTGGAAACACCATATATTTT
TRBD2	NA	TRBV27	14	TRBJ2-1	CASSSSGGFNEQFF	TGTGCCAGCAGTTCCAGCGGGGGGTTCAATGAGCAGTTCTTC
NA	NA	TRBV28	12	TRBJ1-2	CASSQLGDGYTF	TGTGCCAGCAGTCAGCTCGGGGATGGCTACACCTTC
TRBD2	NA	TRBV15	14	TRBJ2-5	CATSRDGLDETQYF	TGTGCCACCAGCAGAGACGGACTAGACGAGACCCAGTACTTC
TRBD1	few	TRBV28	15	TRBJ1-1	CASSQRQGIWGEAFF	TGTGCCAGCAGCCAAAGACAGGGAATTTGGGGTGAAGCTTTCTTT
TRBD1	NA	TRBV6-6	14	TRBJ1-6	CASSETGSSSPLHF	TGTGCCAGCAGTGAGACAGGGAGTAGTTCACCCCTCCACTTT
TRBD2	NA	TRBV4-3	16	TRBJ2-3	CASSQGLAPLSHTQYF	TGCGCCAGCAGCCAAGGACTAGCCCCACTTTCCCATACGCAGTATTTT
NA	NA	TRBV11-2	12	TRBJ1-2	CASSPDSYGYTF	TGTGCCAGCAGCCCCGACAGCTATGGCTACACCTTC